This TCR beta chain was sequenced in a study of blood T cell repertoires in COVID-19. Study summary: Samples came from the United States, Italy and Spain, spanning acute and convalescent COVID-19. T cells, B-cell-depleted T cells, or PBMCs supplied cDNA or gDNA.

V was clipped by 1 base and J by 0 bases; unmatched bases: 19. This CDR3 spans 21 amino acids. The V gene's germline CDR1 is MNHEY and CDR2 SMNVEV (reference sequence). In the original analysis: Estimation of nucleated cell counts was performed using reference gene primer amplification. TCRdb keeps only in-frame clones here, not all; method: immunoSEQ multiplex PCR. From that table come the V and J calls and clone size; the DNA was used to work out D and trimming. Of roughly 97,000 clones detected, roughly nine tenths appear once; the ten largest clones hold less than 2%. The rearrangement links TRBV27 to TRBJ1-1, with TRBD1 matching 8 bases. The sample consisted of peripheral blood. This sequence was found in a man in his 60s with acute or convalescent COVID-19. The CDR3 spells CASSLYWTGSSGRFMNTEAFF. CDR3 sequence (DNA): TGTGCCAGCAGTTTATATTGGACAGGGAGCTCGGGAAGGTTCATGAACACTGAAGCTTTCTTT.